This T cell receptor beta chain appears in the sequencing data of a study of tumor-infiltrating lymphocytes in primary liver carcinoma. Background on the study: Resection treated the patients' primary liver carcinoma.

Whole-study results and caveats: Top-250-clone fractions were significantly higher in tumors than in blood (p = 0.039).

With a constant-region primer, TCR beta cDNA was made from approximately 500 ng of total RNA. Three nested multiplex PCR rounds, a slightly modified ARM-PCR, produced the libraries for TCR beta. Primers for the first two PCR rounds were TRBV1-TRBV30 forward primers and a C-beta reverse primer (about 9 cycles per round). MiXCR was run by TCRdb on the multiplex PCR reads, yielding one entry per CDR3 protein. The table lists approximately 330,000 distinct CDR3 sequences, about 61% of them singletons. V shed 0 bases and J shed 0 bases, with 13 bases lying between them. Germline V lookup: CDR1 SGHRS, CDR2 YFSETQ. This CDR3 contains 16 residues. To note about this clonotype: Its specificity is not known.

The researchers obtained blood RNA from unsorted whole blood and also extracted germline DNA. The chain joins TRBV5-1 to TRBJ2-7; no clear D. This sequence originates from a man in his forties with primary liver carcinoma and hepatitis B virus infection. Sequenced material: peripheral blood. The CDR3 region has the DNA TGCGCCAGCAGCTTGGCCTCGGCAGGCAACTCCTACGAGCAGTACTTC. Translating it yields CASSLASAGNSYEQYF.